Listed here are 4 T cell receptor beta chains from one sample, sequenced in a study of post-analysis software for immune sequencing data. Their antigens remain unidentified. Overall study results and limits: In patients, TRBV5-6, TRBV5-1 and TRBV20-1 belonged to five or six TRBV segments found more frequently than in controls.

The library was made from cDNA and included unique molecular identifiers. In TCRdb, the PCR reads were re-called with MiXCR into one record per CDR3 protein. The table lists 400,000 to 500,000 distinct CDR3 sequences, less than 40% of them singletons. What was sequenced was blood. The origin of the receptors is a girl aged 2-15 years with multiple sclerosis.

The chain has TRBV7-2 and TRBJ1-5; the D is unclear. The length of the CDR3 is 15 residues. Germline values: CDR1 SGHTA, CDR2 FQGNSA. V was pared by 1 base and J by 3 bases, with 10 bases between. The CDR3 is CASSLVTQINQPQHF. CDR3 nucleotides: TGTGCCAGCAGCTTAGTTACTCAAATCAATCAGCCCCAGCATTTT.

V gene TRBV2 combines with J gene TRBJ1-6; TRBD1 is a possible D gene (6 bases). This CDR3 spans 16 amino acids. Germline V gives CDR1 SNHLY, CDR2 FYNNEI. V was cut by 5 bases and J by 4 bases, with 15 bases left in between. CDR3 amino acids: CASSSMFRGYNSPLHF. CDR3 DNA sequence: TGTGCCAGCAGTTCAATGTTCAGGGGTTATAATTCACCCCTCCACTTT.

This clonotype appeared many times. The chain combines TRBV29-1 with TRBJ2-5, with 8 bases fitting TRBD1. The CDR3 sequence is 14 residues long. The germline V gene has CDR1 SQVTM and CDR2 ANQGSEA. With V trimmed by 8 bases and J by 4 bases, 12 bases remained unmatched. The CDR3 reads CSLRGRQGLETQYF. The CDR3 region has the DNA TGCAGCCTCAGGGGGAGACAGGGGCTAGAGACCCAGTACTTC.

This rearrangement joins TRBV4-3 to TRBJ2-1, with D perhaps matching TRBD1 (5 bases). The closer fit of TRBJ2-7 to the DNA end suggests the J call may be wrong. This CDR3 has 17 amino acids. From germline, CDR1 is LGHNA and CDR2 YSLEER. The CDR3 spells CASSQTEASTRPYEQYF. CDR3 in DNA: TGCGCCAGCAGCCAGACAGAGGCGTCCACTCGCCCCTACGAGCAGTACTTC.